This entry lists 17 T cell receptor beta chains sequenced from one sample in a study of blood T cell repertoires in COVID-19. TCRdb's table, derived via immunoSEQ multiplex PCR, lists solely in-frame clones and lacks some. Of roughly 220,000 clones listed, roughly 79% are singletons. The sample consisted of peripheral blood. These receptor sequences come from a woman of 80 years or more with COVID-19, enrolled during active disease.

Only a few counts were recorded for this clone. The rearrangement uses TRBV19 and TRBJ2-3; 7 nucleotides align to TRBD1. This CDR3 comprises 15 residues. In germline, CDR1 is LNHDA, CDR2 SQIVND (reference sequence). V lost 5 bases and J lost 2; bases outside the gene matches: 7. CDR3 in amino acids: CASSARDSFTDTQYF. The DNA for the CDR3 is TGTGCCAGTAGTGCCCGGGACAGTTTCACAGATACGCAGTATTTT.

The rearrangement uses TRBV20-1 and TRBJ1-1; maybe TRBD1 (5 bases). Germline CDR1 and CDR2: DFQATT and SNEGSKA (reference sequence). The CDR3 contains 11 residues. With 6 bases removed from V and 5 bases from J, the gap between germline ends came to 10 bases. CDR3 sequence (DNA): TGCAGTGCCCGGGAGGGGACTGAAGCTTTCTTT. As protein: CSAREGTEAFF.

The chain couples TRBV21-1 to TRBJ2-7; the table gives TRBD1 as D, unverified against the DNA. TRBV21-1 is noted as a pseudogene. This CDR3 spans 17 amino acids. The DNA for the CDR3 is TGTGCCAGCAACAACGCCCCAAGACAGGGGCGATGCTACGAGCAGTACTTC. Translating gives CASNNAPRQGRCYEQYF.

In DNA form, the CDR3 reads TGTGCCAGCACAGGGGCTAGCGGAGGGAAGAGCGAGCAGTACTTC. This translates into CASTGASGGKSEQYF. This chain links TRBV2 with TRBJ2-7; tentatively, D is TRBD2 (7 bases). V was trimmed by 7 bases and J by 6 bases, leaving 22 bases between them. The CDR3 is 15 amino acids. Germline CDR1 is SNHLY and CDR2 is FYNNEI.

V usage is TRBV7-9 and J usage is TRBJ1-6, with 8 bases identical to TRBD1. The CDR3 extends over 16 amino acids. Germline V gives CDR1 SEHNR, CDR2 FQNEAQ (reference sequence). V lost 1 base to trimming and J lost 9 bases; unmatched junction nucleotides: 8. The chain's CDR3 is CASSLGRGQGGSPLHF. The CDR3 DNA reads as TGTGCCAGCAGCTTAGGGCGAGGACAGGGTGGTTCACCCCTCCACTTT.

This clone was found many times. The genes are TRBV6-5 and TRBJ1-1; 7 bases map to TRBD1. CDR3 length equals 12 residues. The ends lost 5 bases at V and 11 bases at J; junction bases unmatched: 8. The germline gives CDR1 MNHEY, CDR2 SVGAGI. CDR3: CASSRLTGMAFF. The CDR3 nucleotides are TGTGCCAGCAGTAGATTGACAGGGATGGCTTTCTTT.

The V call is TRBV5-4, the J call TRBJ2-7; a possible D gene is TRBD1 (7 bases). V gave up 3 bases and J gave up 4 bases, with 8 bases separating them. CDR1 and CDR2 from the germline V gene are SGHNT and YYREEE (reference sequence). This CDR3 has 12 residues. The CDR3 DNA sequence: TGTGCCAGCAGCTCAGGGGGGTACGAGCAGTACTTC. It specifies CASSSGGYEQYF.

The V gene is TRBV6-6, the J gene TRBJ2-2; D gene uncertain. Trimming stripped 0 bases from V and 8 bases from J, with 10 bases between. The CDR3 length is 14 residues. Germline V gene sequence: CDR1 MNHNY, CDR2 SVGAGI (reference sequence). CDR3 sequence (DNA): TGTGCCAGCAGTTACTCCTCCGGTAATGGGGAGCTGTTTTTT. It codes for CASSYSSGNGELFF.

V usage is TRBV27 and J usage is TRBJ2-3; D perhaps matches TRBD2 (7 bases). The V end was cut by 2 bases, the J end by 15 bases, with 18 bases between. The CDR3 totals 13 residues. CDR1 and CDR2 from the germline V gene are MNHEY and SMNVEV (reference sequence). CDR3 loop: CASSLSGGAFTYF. DNA of the CDR3: TGTGCCAGCAGTTTAAGTGGGGGGGCGTTTACTTATTTT.

The chain uses TRBV4-1 and TRBJ1-1; D gene uncertain. Trimming left V 0 bases short and J 1 base short, with 9 bases between. CDR1 and CDR2 (germline): MGHRA, YSYEKL. The length of the CDR3 is 15 residues. The CDR3 DNA is TGCGCCAGCAGCCAAGATGGGCCTTGGAACACTGAAGCTTTCTTT. It is translated as CASSQDGPWNTEAFF.

The V gene is TRBV9, the J gene TRBJ2-7; D is undetermined. CDR1 is SGDLS and CDR2 is YYNGEE in the germline V gene. CDR3 length equals 14 residues. The ends were cut back, 0 bases at V and 0 bases at J, with 7 bases in the middle. The CDR3 coding sequence is TGTGCCAGCAGCGTAGGCCCGAGCTCCTACGAGCAGTACTTC. It specifies CASSVGPSSYEQYF. Variable domain in full (rest from reference TRBV9 and TRBJ2-7): DSGVTQTPKHLITATGQRVTLRCSPRSGDLSVYWYQQSLDQGLQFLIQYYNGEERAKGNILERFSAQQFPDLHSELNLSSLELGDSALYFCASSVGPSSYEQYFGPGTRLTVT.

The V gene is TRBV7-9, the J gene TRBJ1-1; 7 bases agree with TRBD1. The CDR3 contains 14 residues. Trimming at V came to 6 bases and at J to 3 bases, leaving 7 bases not matched to a gene. Germline-derived CDR1 and CDR2 are SEHNR and FQNEAQ (reference sequence). This chain's CDR3 is CASRLGTADTEAFF. The CDR3 bases are TGTGCCAGCAGACTCGGGACAGCTGACACTGAAGCTTTCTTT.

The chain joins TRBV19 to TRBJ1-3; D perhaps matches TRBD1 (5 bases). The V end was cut by 6 bases, the J end by 7 bases, with 13 bases between. The CDR3 covers 13 residues. Germline loops: CDR1 LNHDA, CDR2 SQIVND (reference sequence). CDR3 nucleotides: TGTGCCAGTAGAACCGTGGGGGGTAACACCATATATTTT. The encoded protein is CASRTVGGNTIYF.

This clone was counted between two and nine times. The chain links TRBV7-2 to TRBJ1-6; D is unresolved. V shed 4 bases and J shed 10 bases, with 20 bases lying between them. The CDR3 extends over 16 amino acids. Germline lookup yields CDR1 SGHTA and CDR2 FQGNSA. The CDR3 DNA is TGTGCCAGCAGCTCTTCGACCCTTCGTTGGGCCTCACCCCTCCACTTT. This translates into CASSSSTLRWASPLHF.

The chain recombines TRBV18 with TRBJ2-2, with D possibly TRBD1 on 6 matching bases. Germline V gives CDR1 KGHSH, CDR2 LQKENI. This CDR3 contains 15 residues. Between the trimmed V and J ends, which lost 3 bases and 1 base, there was a span of 9 bases. The DNA of the CDR3 is TGTGCCAGCTCACCGGGCAGGGGGAACACCGGGGAGCTGTTTTTT. It encodes CASSPGRGNTGELFF.

The V call is TRBV29-1, the J call TRBJ1-2, with 10 bases matching TRBD1. Unmatched junction bases numbered 19, after V lost 7 bases and J lost 8 bases. The CDR3 is made up of 16 amino acids. The germline V gene has CDR1 SQVTM and CDR2 ANQGSEA. The CDR3 DNA sequence: TGCAGCGCCCCGGGGACAGGGGCCTCCGGGATTGGAGGCTACACCTTC. This codes for CSAPGTGASGIGGYTF.

The chain is built from TRBV29-1 and TRBJ2-7; 12 nucleotides agree with TRBD2. V was pared by 4 bases and J by 2 bases, with 6 bases of the junction left unmatched. The germline V gene encodes CDR1 SQVTM and CDR2 ANQGSEA. This CDR3 comprises 15 residues. CDR3: CSVVSSSGRAYEQYF. The CDR3 DNA reads as TGCAGCGTTGTAAGTTCTAGCGGGAGGGCCTACGAGCAGTACTTC.